This section outlines one T cell receptor (beta chain) sequence together with its context. This clonotype occurred a few times. Its cognate antigen has yet to be identified. No quality values exist for individual bases; no much larger clone is one base distant. TCR cDNA was synthesized by 5'RACE template switching, through which a universal primer site and unique molecular identifiers were introduced. cDNA synthesis was primed from both the TCR alpha and TCR beta constant segments. Libraries were amplified in two PCR steps, with sample barcodes and sequencing adapters added in the second step. Sequencing of libraries was performed on Illumina HiSeq 2500 (2x100 bp) or NovaSeq (2x150 bp). The published analysis was carried out like this. Reads were demultiplexed and collapsed into UMI consensus sequences with MIGEC, and V(D)J alignment was performed with MiXCR. Vaccine-responding clonotypes were defined with edgeR using replicate PBMC samples, requiring FDR below 0.01 and a log2 fold change above 5 up to day 15. CD4 or CD8 identity was assigned to each bulk clonotype according to whether the clonotype was present at higher abundance in the sequenced CD4 repertoire or the sequenced CD8 repertoire. Clones were called with MiXCR by TCRdb after fastp trimmed the public reads at Q25, and only in-frame beta chains were retained. Rows are unified per CDR3 protein, each entry keeping the most common DNA and genes. TCRdb, not the original authors, processed these V and J calls. Here the sample has a few hundred thousand distinct CDR3 sequences; 15% to 20% occur a single time. Roughly an eighth of the sample is taken by the ten largest.

This specimen belongs to a study of T cells after yellow fever vaccination (dated by TCRdb to about 2019). At the level of the whole study: The SMART-Seq v4 Ultra Low Input RNA kit was used to prepare libraries from fractions with low cell numbers. To follow T-cell clones before and after both primary and booster YFV17D yellow fever vaccination, bulk TCR alpha and beta repertoires underwent longitudinal sequencing. Bulk PBMC replicates and cell subsets were isolated from blood drawn at multiple timepoints before and after both primary and secondary immunization. Two healthy male donors, one aged 18 to 29 and one aged 30 to 39 years, made up the cohort. Beyond this particular receptor, the publication reports: Most clones expanded after primary vaccination were re-detected after the booster (around 96% of CD4 and around 88% of CD8), suggesting broad memory maintenance. Compared with the primary T-cell response, the secondary T-cell response was faster but weaker, reaching its peak on day 5 rather than on day 15. FACS-sorted repertoires could contain abundant contaminating clonotypes from the bulk population, so computational filtering was required. A small fraction of clonotypes showed up in both the CD4 and CD8 compartments, probably as a result of convergent recombination. Because only a couple of donors were included in the study, the extent to which the findings can be generalized is limited.

The CDR3 numbers 12 residues from cysteine through phenylalanine. The sequence is cut down to CDR3 DNA, 36 bases in frame from base 1. Trimming costs V 2 bases and J 5 bases, and their ends lie 7 bases apart. CDR1 and CDR2, per the germline V gene, are KGHSH and LQKENI. The treatment or condition label, read with the paper, signifies: live attenuated yellow fever vaccine strain. Two biological replicates of bulk PBMCs were collected at each blood-draw timepoint. PBMCs were isolated from peripheral blood using a standard Ficoll-Paque protocol. TriZol was used to extract RNA from bulk PBMCs, CD4 and CD8 fractions, and dextramer-positive and dextramer-negative fractions.

Sample: PBMCs, taken 15 days after the yellow fever booster vaccination. The sequence was obtained from a man between 25 and 39 years old who received the YFV17D yellow fever vaccine. This sequence uses TRBV18 and TRBJ2-7, with the D call tentatively TRBD1 or TRBD2, each fitting 5 bases. The CDR3 region has the sequence CASSPEGNEQYF. The bases are TGTGCCAGCTCACCAGAGGGGAACGAGCAGTACTTC. The full variable domain, completed from the reference TRBV18 and TRBJ2-7 proteins outside the CDR3, reads NAGVMQNPRHLVRRRGQEARLRCSPMKGHSHVYWYRQLPEEGLKFMVYLQKENIIDESGMPKERFSAEFPKEGPSILRIQQVVRGDSAAYFCASSPEGNEQYFGPGTRLTVT.